The entry that follows covers one T cell receptor (beta chain) sequence. The data stem from a study of blood T cell repertoires in COVID-19. Across the whole study: From the United States, Italy and Spain came samples of acute and convalescent COVID-19. The cDNA or gDNA used as material had been derived from T cells, B-cell-depleted T cells, or PBMCs.

In the authors' methods: Nucleated cell counts were estimated from reference gene primer amplification. Data came from immunoSEQ multiplex PCR; TCRdb stores just in-frame clones and leaves some out. The D gene and trimming were derived from the DNA, and the V and J assignments and clone size from that table. The sample contains 72,000 or so clones, 80% to 95% of which appear only once. Sample: peripheral blood. This TCR was recovered from a woman aged 80 or over with acute or convalescent COVID-19.

The CDR3 DNA follows: TGTGCCAGCTCACCAAGGCCGGCTAGCGGCTCCTACGAGCAGTACTTC. Translated, it gives CASSPRPASGSYEQYF. The chain carries TRBV18 and TRBJ2-7; the match to TRBD2 covers 7 bases. Germline CDR1 is KGHSH and CDR2 is LQKENI. Losses at the gene ends were 2 bases for V and 0 bases for J; bases not matched to a gene: 7. The CDR3 has 16 residues.